This record covers a single TCR beta chain. Its target is not known. This record comes from a study of cytomegalovirus exposure and HLA in healthy donors. Findings of the study overall: In vitro data verified a few CMV-associated chains as specific for CMV antigens. In an earlier analysis, in approximately 630 donors, most V segments appeared productive either ~87% or ~30% of the time. A later analysis appeared to link common viral pathogens to several of the most significant clusters.

13 Jbeta primers and 60 Vbeta primers were used for the PCR. Produced via immunoSEQ multiplex PCR; TCRdb's table is partial and in-frame only. The sample contains roughly 240,000 clones, roughly 78% of which appear only once. The CDR3 has 16 residues. With 1 base removed from V and 7 bases from J, the gap between germline ends came to 20 bases. The V gene's germline CDR1 is SGHVS and CDR2 FNYEAQ. This clonotype originated in a boy aged 10-17 years in good health and CMV-seronegative. The V and J genes are TRBV7-6 and TRBJ2-7, with D possibly TRBD2 on 6 matching bases. The sample was PBMCs. The CDR3 nucleotides read TGTGCCAGCAGCTTAGTCATTAAGTCGGGAGCTAGTGAGCAGTACTTC. It is translated as CASSLVIKSGASEQYF.